The clone carrying this TCR beta chain was observed a handful of times. Its cognate antigen is unknown. This specimen belongs to a study of response to subunit inactivated influenza vaccine. Study-wide findings and caveats: After each seasonal influenza vaccination, few new T cells are recruited, the authors suggested.

TCRdb re-called the RT-PCR reads through MiXCR, storing one row per CDR3 protein. The sample has approximately 530,000 distinct CDR3 sequences; less than 7.5% are singletons. Germline trimming cut 4 bases from V and 5 bases from J; bases unmatched to any gene: 4. Germline CDR1 is SGHKS and CDR2 is YYEKEE (reference sequence). The CDR3 has 13 residues. The sequence derives from a man aged 45-69 years who received an inactivated influenza vaccine. The specimen was PBMCs from blood, collected less than 30 months after vaccination. The chain has TRBV5-5 and TRBJ2-5; 8 nucleotides line up with TRBD1. The chain's CDR3 is CASSTGQVETQYF. The CDR3 DNA reads as TGTGCCAGCAGCACGGGACAGGTCGAGACCCAGTACTTC.